This T cell receptor (beta chain) was captured by sequencing in a study of T cell responses to AZD1222 COVID-19 vaccine. Measured with immunoSEQ multiplex PCR; TCRdb has only the in-frame clones, and not every one. The sample has approximately 220,000 clones; about 93% are singletons. This clone appeared a single time. The antigen is not known. In germline, CDR1 is SGHTA, CDR2 FQGTGA. Trimming took 1 base from V and 9 from J, leaving 18 bases between them. The CDR3 contains 15 residues. Findings and limits, study-wide: Only a handful of individuals given AZD1222 were seropositive at baseline. The donor group comprised mostly white British people and more females; the analysis possibly underestimated clonal diversity. Regions left unmutated in variants are reportedly the target of nearly half of spike-specific TCRs.

This TCR derives from an adult in good health. This chain links TRBV7-3 with TRBJ1-1; D perhaps matches TRBD1 (5 bases). The sample was peripheral blood, taken on day 0 of MenACWY control vaccination. The CDR3 spells CASSLIPVGHQKAFF. CDR3 bases: TGTGCCAGCAGCTTAATTCCCGTAGGACACCAGAAAGCTTTCTTT.